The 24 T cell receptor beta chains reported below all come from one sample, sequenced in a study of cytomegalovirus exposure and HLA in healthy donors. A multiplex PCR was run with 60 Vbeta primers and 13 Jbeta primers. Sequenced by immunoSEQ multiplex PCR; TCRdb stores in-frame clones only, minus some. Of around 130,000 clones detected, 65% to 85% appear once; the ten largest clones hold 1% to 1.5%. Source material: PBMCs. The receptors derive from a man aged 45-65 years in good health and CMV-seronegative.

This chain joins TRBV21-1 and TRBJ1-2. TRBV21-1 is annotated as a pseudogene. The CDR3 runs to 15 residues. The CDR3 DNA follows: TGTGCCAGCAGCAAAGACCTGGGGGGGAACTATGGCTACACCTTC. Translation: CASSKDLGGNYGYTF.

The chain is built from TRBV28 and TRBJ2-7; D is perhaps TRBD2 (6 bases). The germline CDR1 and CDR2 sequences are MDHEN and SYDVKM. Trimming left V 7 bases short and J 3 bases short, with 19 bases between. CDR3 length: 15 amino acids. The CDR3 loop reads CASTLTRDPSYEQYF. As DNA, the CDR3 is TGTGCCAGCACTTTGACGCGGGACCCCAGCTACGAGCAGTACTTC.

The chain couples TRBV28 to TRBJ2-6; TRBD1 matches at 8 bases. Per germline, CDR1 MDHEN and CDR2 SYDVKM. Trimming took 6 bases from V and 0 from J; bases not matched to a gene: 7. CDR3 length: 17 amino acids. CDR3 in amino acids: CASRRQGIISGANVLTF. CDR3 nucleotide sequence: TGTGCCAGCAGGCGACAGGGGATAATCTCTGGGGCCAACGTCCTGACTTTC.

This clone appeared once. The CDR3 is CASSSGQGNTGELFF. The DNA for the CDR3 is TGTGCCAGCAGCTCGGGACAGGGAAACACCGGGGAGCTGTTTTTT. The V call is TRBV5-4, the J call TRBJ2-2; 9 nucleotides agree with TRBD1. After removal of 3 bases from V and 2 bases from J, the junction contained 2 bases not matched to a gene. The CDR3 spans 15 residues. CDR1 and CDR2 (germline): SGHNT, YYREEE (reference sequence). The full variable domain, completed using reference TRBV5-4 and TRBJ2-2, is ETGVTQSPTHLIKTRGQQVTLRCSSQSGHNTVSWYQQALGQGPQFIFQYYREEENGRGNFPPRFSGLQFPNYSSELNVNALELDDSALYLCASSSGQGNTGELFFGEGSRLTVL.

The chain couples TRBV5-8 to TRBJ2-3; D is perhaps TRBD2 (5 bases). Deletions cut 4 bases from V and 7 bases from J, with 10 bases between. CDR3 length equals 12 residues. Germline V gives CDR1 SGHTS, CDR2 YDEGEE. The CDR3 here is CASSPRVNTQYF. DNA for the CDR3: TGTGCCAGCAGCCCGCGGGTAAATACGCAGTATTTT.

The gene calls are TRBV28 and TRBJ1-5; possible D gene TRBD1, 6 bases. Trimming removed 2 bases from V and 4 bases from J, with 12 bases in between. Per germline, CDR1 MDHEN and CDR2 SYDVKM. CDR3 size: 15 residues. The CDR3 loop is CASSLGDTQNQPQHF. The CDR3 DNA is TGTGCCAGCAGTTTAGGGGACACCCAGAATCAGCCCCAGCATTTT.

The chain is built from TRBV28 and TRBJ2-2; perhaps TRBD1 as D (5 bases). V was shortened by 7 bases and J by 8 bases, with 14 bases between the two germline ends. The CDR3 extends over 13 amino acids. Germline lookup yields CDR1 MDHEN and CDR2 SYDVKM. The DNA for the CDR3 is TGTGCCAGCAACTTGGGGCAGAGGGGGGAGCTGTTTTTT. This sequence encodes CASNLGQRGELFF. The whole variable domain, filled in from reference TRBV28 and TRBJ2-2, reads DVKVTQSSRYLVKRTGEKVFLECVQDMDHENMFWYRQDPGLGLRLIYFSYDVKMKEKGDIPEGYSVSREKKERFSLILESASTNQTSMYLCASNLGQRGELFFGEGSRLTVL.

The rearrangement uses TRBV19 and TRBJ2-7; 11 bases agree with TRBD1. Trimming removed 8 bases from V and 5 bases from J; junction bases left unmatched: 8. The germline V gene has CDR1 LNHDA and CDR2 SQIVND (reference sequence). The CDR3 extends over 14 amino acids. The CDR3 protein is CASSEGQGVDEQYF. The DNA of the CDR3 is TGTGCCAGTTCTGAGGGACAGGGGGTGGACGAGCAGTACTTC.

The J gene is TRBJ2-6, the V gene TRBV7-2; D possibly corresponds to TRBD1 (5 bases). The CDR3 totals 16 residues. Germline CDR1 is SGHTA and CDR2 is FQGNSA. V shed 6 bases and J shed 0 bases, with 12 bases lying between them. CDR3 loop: CASRPDRTSGANVLTF. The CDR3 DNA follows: TGTGCCAGCAGACCCGACAGAACCTCTGGGGCCAACGTCCTGACTTTC.

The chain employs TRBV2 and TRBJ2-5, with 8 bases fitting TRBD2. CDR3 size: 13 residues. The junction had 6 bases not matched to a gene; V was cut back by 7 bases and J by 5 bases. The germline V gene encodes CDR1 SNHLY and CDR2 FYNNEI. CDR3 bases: TGTGCCAGCAAGGCGGGAGGTGTGGAGACCCAGTACTTC. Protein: CASKAGGVETQYF.

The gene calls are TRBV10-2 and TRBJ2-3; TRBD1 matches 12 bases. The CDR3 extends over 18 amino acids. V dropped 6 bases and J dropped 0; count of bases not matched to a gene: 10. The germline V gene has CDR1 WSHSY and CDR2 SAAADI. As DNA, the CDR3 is TGCGCCAGCAGGGGGTCGGGACAGGGGGCGACTAGCACAGATACGCAGTATTTT. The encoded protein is CASRGSGQGATSTDTQYF.

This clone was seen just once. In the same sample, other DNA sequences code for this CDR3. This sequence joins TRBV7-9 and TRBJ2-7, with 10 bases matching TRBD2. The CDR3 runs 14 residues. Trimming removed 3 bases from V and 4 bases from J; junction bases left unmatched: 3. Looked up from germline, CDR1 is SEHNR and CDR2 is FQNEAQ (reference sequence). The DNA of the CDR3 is TGTGCCAGCAGCTTGTCTAGCGGGAGTTACGAGCAGTACTTC. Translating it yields CASSLSSGSYEQYF.

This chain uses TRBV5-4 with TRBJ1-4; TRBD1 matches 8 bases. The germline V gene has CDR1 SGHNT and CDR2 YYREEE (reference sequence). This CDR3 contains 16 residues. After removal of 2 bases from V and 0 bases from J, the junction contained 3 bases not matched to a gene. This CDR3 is CASSFNRGATNEKLFF. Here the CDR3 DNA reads TGTGCCAGCAGCTTCAACAGGGGGGCAACTAATGAAAAACTGTTTTTT.

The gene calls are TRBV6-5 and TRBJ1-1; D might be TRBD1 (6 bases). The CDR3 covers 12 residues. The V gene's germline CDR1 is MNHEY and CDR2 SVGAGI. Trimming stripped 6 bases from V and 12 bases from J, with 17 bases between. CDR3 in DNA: TGTGCCAGCAGCCCTACAGGGTTGGTAACTTTCTTT. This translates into CASSPTGLVTFF.

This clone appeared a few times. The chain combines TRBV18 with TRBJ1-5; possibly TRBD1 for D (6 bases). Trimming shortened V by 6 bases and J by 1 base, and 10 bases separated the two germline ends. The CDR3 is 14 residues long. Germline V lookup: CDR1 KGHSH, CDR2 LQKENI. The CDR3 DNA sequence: TGTGCCAGCTCTCCGGACAGAAGCAATCAGCCCCAGCATTTT. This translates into CASSPDRSNQPQHF.

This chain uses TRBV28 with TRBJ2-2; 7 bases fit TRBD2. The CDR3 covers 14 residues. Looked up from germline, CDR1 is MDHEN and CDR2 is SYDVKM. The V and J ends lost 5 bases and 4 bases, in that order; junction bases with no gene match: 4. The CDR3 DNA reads TGTGCCAGCAGTCGCGGCGGGGGCACCGGGGAGCTGTTTTTT. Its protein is CASSRGGGTGELFF.

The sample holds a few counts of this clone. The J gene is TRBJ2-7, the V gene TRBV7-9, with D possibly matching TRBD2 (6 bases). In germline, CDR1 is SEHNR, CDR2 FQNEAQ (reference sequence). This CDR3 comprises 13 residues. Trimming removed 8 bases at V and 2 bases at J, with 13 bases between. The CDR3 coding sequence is TGTGCCAGCGCAGGTAGCGGCACCTACGAGCAGTACTTC. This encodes CASAGSGTYEQYF.

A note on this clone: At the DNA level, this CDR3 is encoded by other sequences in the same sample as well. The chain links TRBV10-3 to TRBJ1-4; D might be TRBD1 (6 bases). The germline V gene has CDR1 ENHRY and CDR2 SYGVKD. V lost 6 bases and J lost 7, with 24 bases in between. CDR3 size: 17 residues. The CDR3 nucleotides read TGTGCCATCAGCGTGACGGGACACTCTACCCGGGGTGAAAAACTGTTTTTT. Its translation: CAISVTGHSTRGEKLFF.

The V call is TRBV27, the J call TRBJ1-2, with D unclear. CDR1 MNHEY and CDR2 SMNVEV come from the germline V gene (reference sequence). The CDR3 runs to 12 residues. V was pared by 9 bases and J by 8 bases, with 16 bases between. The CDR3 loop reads CARTGSSSGYTF. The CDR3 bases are TGTGCCAGAACCGGGTCCTCGTCCGGCTACACCTTC.

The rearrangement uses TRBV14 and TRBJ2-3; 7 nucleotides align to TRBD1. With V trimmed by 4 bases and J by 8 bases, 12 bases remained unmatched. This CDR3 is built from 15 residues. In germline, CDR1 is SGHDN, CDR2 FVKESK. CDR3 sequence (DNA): TGTGCCAGCAGCCCCGGGACAGCGCTTTCGGGTACGCAGTATTTT. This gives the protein CASSPGTALSGTQYF.

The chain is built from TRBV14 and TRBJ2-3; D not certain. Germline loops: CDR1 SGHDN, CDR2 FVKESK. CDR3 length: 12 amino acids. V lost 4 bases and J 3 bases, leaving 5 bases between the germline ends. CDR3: CASSLNTDTQYF. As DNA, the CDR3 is TGTGCCAGCAGCCTTAATACAGATACGCAGTATTTT.

The CDR3 coding sequence is TGCGCCAGCAGCGCTAGTCCCGGGGGACGAGGCTACACCTTC. Its protein product is CASSASPGGRGYTF. This rearrangement joins TRBV5-1 to TRBJ1-2; TRBD1 might be the D (5 bases). The germline gives CDR1 SGHRS, CDR2 YFSETQ. V was trimmed by 4 bases and J by 8 bases, leaving 18 bases between them. The CDR3 spans 14 residues.

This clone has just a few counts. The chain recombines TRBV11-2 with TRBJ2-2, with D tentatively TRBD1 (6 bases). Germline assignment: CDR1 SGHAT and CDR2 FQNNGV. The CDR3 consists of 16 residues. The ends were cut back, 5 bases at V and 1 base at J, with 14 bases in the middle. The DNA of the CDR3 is TGTGCCAGCAGCATGGGACATTCGGGGAACACCGGGGAGCTGTTTTTT. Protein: CASSMGHSGNTGELFF.

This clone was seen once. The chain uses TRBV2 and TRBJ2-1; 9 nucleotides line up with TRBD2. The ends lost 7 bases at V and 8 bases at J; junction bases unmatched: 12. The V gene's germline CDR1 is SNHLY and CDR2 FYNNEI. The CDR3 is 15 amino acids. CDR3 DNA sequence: TGTGCCAGCAAATCACCAGGCCTAGCGGGATATGAGCAGTTCTTC. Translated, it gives CASKSPGLAGYEQFF.